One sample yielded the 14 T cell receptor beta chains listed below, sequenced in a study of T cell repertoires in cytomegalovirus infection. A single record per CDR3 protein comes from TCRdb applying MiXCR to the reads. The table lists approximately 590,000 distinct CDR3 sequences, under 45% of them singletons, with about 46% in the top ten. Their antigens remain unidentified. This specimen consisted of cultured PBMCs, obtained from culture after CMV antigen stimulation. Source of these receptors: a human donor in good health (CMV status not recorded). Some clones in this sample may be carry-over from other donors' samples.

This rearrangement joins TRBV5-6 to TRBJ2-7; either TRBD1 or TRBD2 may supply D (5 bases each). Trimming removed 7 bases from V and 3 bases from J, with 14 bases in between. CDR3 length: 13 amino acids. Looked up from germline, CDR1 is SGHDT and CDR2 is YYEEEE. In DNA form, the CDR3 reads TGTGCCAGCGGAAGGGAGAGGGGCTACGAGCAGTACTTC. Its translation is CASGRERGYEQYF.

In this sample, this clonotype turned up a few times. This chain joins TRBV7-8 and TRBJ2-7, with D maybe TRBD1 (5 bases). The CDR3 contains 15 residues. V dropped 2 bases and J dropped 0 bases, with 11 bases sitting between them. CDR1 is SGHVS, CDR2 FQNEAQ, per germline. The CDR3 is CASSLLSRVSYEQYF. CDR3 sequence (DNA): TGTGCCAGCAGCTTACTTAGCAGGGTCTCCTACGAGCAGTACTTC.

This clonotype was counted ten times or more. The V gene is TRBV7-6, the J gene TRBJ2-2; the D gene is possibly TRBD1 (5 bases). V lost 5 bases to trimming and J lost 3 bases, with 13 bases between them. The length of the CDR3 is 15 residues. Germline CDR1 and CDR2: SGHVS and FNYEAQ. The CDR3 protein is CASSAGHWDTGELFF. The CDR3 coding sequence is TGTGCCAGCAGCGCAGGGCACTGGGACACCGGGGAGCTGTTTTTT.

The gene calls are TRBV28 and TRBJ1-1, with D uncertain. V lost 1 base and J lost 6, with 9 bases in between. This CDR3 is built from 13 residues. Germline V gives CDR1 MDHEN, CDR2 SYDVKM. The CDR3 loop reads CASSLSARPEAFF. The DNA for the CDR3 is TGTGCCAGCAGTTTATCGGCTAGGCCTGAAGCTTTCTTT.

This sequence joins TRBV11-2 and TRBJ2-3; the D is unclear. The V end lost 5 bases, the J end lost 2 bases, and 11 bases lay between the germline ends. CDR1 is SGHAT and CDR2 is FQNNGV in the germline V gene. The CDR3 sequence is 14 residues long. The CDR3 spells CASSQSRTTDTQYF. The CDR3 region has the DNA TGTGCCAGCAGCCAAAGTCGGACCACAGATACGCAGTATTTT.

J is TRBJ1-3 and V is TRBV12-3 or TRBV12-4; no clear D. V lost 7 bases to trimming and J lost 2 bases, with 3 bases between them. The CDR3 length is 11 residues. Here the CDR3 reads CASTPGNTIYF. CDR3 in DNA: TGTGCCAGCACCCCTGGAAACACCATATATTTT.

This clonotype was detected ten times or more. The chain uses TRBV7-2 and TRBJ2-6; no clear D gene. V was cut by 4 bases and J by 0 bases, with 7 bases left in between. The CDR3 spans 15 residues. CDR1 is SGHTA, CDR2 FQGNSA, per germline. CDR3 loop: CASSSKFSGANVLTF. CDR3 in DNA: TGTGCCAGCAGCTCCAAGTTCTCTGGGGCCAACGTCCTGACTTTC.

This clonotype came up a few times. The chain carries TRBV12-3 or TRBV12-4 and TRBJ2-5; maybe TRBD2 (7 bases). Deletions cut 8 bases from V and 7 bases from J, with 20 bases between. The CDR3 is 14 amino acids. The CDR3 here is CASRERGARGTQYF. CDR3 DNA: TGTGCCAGCCGTGAACGGGGGGCCAGGGGGACCCAGTACTTC.

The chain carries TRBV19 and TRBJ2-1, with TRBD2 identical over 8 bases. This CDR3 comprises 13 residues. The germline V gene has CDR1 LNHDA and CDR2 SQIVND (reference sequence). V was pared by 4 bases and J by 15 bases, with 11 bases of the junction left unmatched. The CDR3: CASSKGSGTSRFF. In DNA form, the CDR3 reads TGTGCCAGTAGTAAGGGGTCGGGGACTAGTCGGTTCTTC.

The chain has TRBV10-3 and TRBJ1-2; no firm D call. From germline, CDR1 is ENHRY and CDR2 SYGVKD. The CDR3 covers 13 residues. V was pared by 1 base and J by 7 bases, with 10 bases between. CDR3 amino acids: CAISEFQEGGYTF. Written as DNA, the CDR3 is TGTGCCATCAGTGAGTTCCAGGAGGGTGGCTACACCTTC.

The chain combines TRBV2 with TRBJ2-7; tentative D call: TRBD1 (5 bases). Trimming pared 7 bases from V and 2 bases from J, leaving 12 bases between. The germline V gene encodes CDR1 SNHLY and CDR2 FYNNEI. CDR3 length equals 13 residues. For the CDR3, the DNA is TGTGCCAGCAAGGCAGGGTCCACCTACGAGCAGTACTTC. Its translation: CASKAGSTYEQYF.

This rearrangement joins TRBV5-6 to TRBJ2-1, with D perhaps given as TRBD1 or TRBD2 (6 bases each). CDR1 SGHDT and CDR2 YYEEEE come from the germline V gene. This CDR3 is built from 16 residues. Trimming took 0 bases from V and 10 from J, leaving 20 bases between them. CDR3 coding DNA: TGTGCCAGCAGCTTGGTGGGGCAGGGGCCGGAGGGGGAGCAGTTCTTC. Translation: CASSLVGQGPEGEQFF.

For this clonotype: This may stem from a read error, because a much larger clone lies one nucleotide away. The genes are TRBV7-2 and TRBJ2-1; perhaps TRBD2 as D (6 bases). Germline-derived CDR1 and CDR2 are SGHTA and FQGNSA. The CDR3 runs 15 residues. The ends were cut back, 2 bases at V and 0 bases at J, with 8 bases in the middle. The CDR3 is CASSLTSPSYNEQFF. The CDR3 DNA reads TGTGCCAGCAGCTTAACTAGCCCCTCCTACAATGAGCAGTTCTTC.

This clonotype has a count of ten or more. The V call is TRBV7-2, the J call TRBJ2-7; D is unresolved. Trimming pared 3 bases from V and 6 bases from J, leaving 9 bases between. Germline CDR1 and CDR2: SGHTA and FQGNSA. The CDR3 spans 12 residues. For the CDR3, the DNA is TGTGCCAGCAGCTTCTTCGATCGCGAGCAGTACTTC. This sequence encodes CASSFFDREQYF.